These 32 T cell receptor beta chains were all obtained from the same sample, sequenced in a study of CD8+ T cells in alopecia areata. cDNA serving as the sequencing template came from extracted, reverse transcribed RNA. Using immunoSEQ multiplex PCR, the repertoire was profiled, and TCRdb retains in-frame clones only, with some absent. The repertoire has 200,000 or so clones, approximately 47% of them found once; the top ten carry 2% to 3%. Treatment specified: oral pan-JAK inhibitor, 5-10 mg twice daily. The sample consisted of CD4+ T cells sorted from blood, taken at approximately week 36, from a patient treated with tofacitinib. The receptors were gathered from a human donor with alopecia areata.

Worth noting for this clone: In the same sample, other DNA sequences code for this CDR3. This chain links TRBV30 with TRBJ1-5; no firm D call. CDR1 is GTSNPN, CDR2 SVGIG, per germline (reference sequence). Trimming removed 2 bases at V and 7 bases at J, with 12 bases between. The CDR3 is 13 residues long. The CDR3 DNA reads TGTGCCTGGAGTTTACGCGGGAACCAGCCCCAGCATTTT. Amino acid sequence: CAWSLRGNQPQHF. The whole variable domain, remainder taken from reference TRBV30 and TRBJ1-5, is SQTIHQWPATLVQPVGSPLSLECTVEGTSNPNLYWYRQAAGRGLQLLFYSVGIGQISSEVPQNLSASRPQDRQFILSSKKLLLSDSGFYLCAWSLRGNQPQHFGDGTRLSIL.

This clone was picked up many times. V usage is TRBV29-1 and J usage is TRBJ2-2, with D possibly matching TRBD1 (5 bases). Germline V gene data show CDR1 as SQVTM and CDR2 as ANQGSEA. This CDR3 has 12 residues. The V gene lost 5 bases and the J gene lost 4 bases, with 8 bases spanning the gap. CDR3 DNA sequence: TGCAGCGTTCACAGGAGCACCGGGGAGCTGTTTTTT. Amino acids: CSVHRSTGELFF.

This clone was detected a few times. This chain connects TRBV7-9 to TRBJ2-1; maybe TRBD2 (5 bases). The V end was cut by 1 base, the J end by 4 bases, with 11 bases between. CDR3 length: 15 residues. Per the germline V gene, CDR1 is SEHNR and CDR2 is FQNEAQ (reference sequence). As DNA, the CDR3 is TGTGCCAGCAGCTTAGGCGGGTCTCTTTACAATGAGCAGTTCTTC. Encoded protein: CASSLGGSLYNEQFF.

This clone was observed a few times. The chain carries TRBV10-3 and TRBJ1-5; 12 positions match TRBD1. CDR1 and CDR2 (germline): ENHRY, SYGVKD. Trimming took 9 bases from V and 6 from J; bases not matched to a gene: 9. The CDR3 is 15 amino acids. The CDR3 reads CAIRAGQGASQPQHF. In nucleotides, the CDR3 is TGTGCCATACGGGCGGGACAGGGGGCTTCTCAGCCCCAGCATTTT.

The V call is TRBV10-3, the J call TRBJ1-1; D is unresolved. With 4 bases removed from V and 3 bases from J, the gap between germline ends came to 15 bases. This CDR3 contains 15 residues. Germline CDR1 and CDR2: ENHRY and SYGVKD. CDR3 protein: CAISANKGYDTEAFF. In DNA form, the CDR3 reads TGTGCCATCAGTGCAAACAAGGGTTATGACACTGAAGCTTTCTTT.

This clone was observed a few times. This rearrangement joins TRBV4-2 to TRBJ2-2; D might be TRBD2 (6 bases). Germline CDR1 LGHNA, CDR2 YNFKEQ. Trimming shortened V by 1 base and J by 7 bases, and 19 bases separated the two germline ends. The CDR3 loop spans 17 amino acids. The CDR3 DNA sequence: TGTGCCAGCAGCCAAGTTGTTACTAGCCCGATGTACGGGGAGCTGTTTTTT. It encodes CASSQVVTSPMYGELFF.

The V and J genes are TRBV19 and TRBJ1-5; D might be TRBD1 (5 bases). The CDR3 runs to 15 residues. V was shortened by 5 bases and J by 0 bases, with 11 bases between the two germline ends. CDR1 and CDR2 (germline): LNHDA, SQIVND (reference sequence). CDR3 coding DNA: TGTGCCAGTAGTTGGGGCAGTGCTAGCAATCAGCCCCAGCATTTT. Its protein is CASSWGSASNQPQHF.

The chain recombines TRBV27 with TRBJ1-2; no firm D call. The CDR3 extends over 13 amino acids. Per the germline V gene, CDR1 is MNHEY and CDR2 is SMNVEV (reference sequence). The V end lost 2 bases, the J end lost 4 bases, and 8 bases lay between the germline ends. The CDR3 protein is CASSLLPSYGYTF. As DNA, the CDR3 is TGTGCCAGCAGTTTACTGCCCTCCTATGGCTACACCTTC.

This CDR3 is CASSLSGVLNTQYF. CDR3 sequence (DNA): TGTGCCAGCAGCCTATCGGGAGTGTTGAATACGCAGTATTTT. V gene TRBV7-2 combines with J gene TRBJ2-3, with D perhaps TRBD2 (6 bases). CDR3 length equals 14 residues. V dropped 5 bases and J dropped 7 bases, with 16 bases sitting between them. The germline V gene has CDR1 SGHTA and CDR2 FQGNSA.

The chain employs TRBV5-1 and TRBJ2-4, with 8 bases lining up with TRBD1. Germline CDR1 SGHRS, CDR2 YFSETQ. The V and J ends lost 0 bases and 5 bases, in that order; junction bases with no gene match: 4. The CDR3 contains 15 residues. CDR3 nucleotide sequence: TGCGCCAGCAGCTTGGCGGGACAGGTCGAAAACATTCAGTACTTC. Translating gives CASSLAGQVENIQYF.

On this clone: The sample has other DNA sequences that encode this CDR3 too. The V and J genes are TRBV18 and TRBJ2-1; no clear D gene. Trimming took 3 bases from V and 9 from J, leaving 6 bases between them. Per the germline V gene, CDR1 is KGHSH and CDR2 is LQKENI. The CDR3 loop spans 11 amino acids. The DNA for the CDR3 is TGTGCCAGCTCACCTGACACTGAGCAGTTCTTC. It specifies CASSPDTEQFF.

This clone has just a few counts. J is TRBJ1-3 and V is TRBV6-6; no firm D call. The germline gives CDR1 MNHNY, CDR2 SVGAGI (reference sequence). The CDR3 consists of 14 residues. V dropped 8 bases and J dropped 2 bases, with 13 bases sitting between them. The CDR3 sequence: CASRAAGTGNTIYF. As DNA, the CDR3 is TGTGCCAGCCGGGCAGCCGGGACTGGAAACACCATATATTTT.

This chain uses TRBV29-1 with TRBJ2-5; tentatively, D is TRBD1 or TRBD2 (5 bases each). Germline CDR1 reads SQVTM; CDR2 reads ANQGSEA. Deletions cut 6 bases from V and 5 bases from J, with 13 bases between. CDR3 size: 12 residues. The CDR3 DNA sequence: TGCAGCGTGGGGGTTTCAGCGGAGACCCAGTACTTC. Protein product: CSVGVSAETQYF. The variable domain in full, with the rest retrieved from reference TRBV29-1 and TRBJ2-5, is SAVISQKPSRDICQRGTSLTIQCQVDSQVTMMFWYRQQPGQSLTLIATANQGSEATYESGFVIDKFPISRPNLTFSTLTVSNMSPEDSSIYLCSVGVSAETQYFGPGTRLLVL.

This chain's CDR3 is CASSLGAPSGSGDTQYF. CDR3 bases: TGTGCCAGCAGCTTAGGGGCCCCTAGCGGGAGTGGGGATACGCAGTATTTT. The V call is TRBV7-2, the J call TRBJ2-3; 10 bases are shared with TRBD2. The V gene end was trimmed by 1 base and the J gene end by 6 bases; junction bases not matched to a gene: 10. This CDR3 has 17 amino acids. Germline values: CDR1 SGHTA, CDR2 FQGNSA.

V gene TRBV4-2 combines with J gene TRBJ2-1; D remains unclear. V was pared by 4 bases and J by 4 bases, with 14 bases between. Germline V gives CDR1 LGHNA, CDR2 YNFKEQ. The CDR3 is made up of 15 amino acids. The CDR3 sequence: CASSPQARAYNEQFF. CDR3 nucleotides: TGTGCCAGCAGCCCTCAAGCCCGGGCATACAATGAGCAGTTCTTC.

The chain joins TRBV10-3 to TRBJ2-7; 13 nucleotides agree with TRBD2. Germline lookup yields CDR1 ENHRY and CDR2 SYGVKD. The V and J ends lost 2 bases and 6 bases, in that order; junction bases with no gene match: 7. The CDR3 runs to 16 residues. DNA of the CDR3: TGTGCCATCAGTGAGAGGGGGACTAGCGGGAAGGGCGAGCAGTACTTC. Translation: CAISERGTSGKGEQYF.

This clone was counted between two and nine times. This rearrangement joins TRBV29-1 to TRBJ1-1, with D possibly TRBD1 on 6 matching bases. There are 12 residues in the CDR3. In germline, CDR1 is SQVTM, CDR2 ANQGSEA. V lost 7 bases to trimming and J lost 2 bases, with 11 bases between them. The CDR3 reads CSANRDNTEAFF. Here the CDR3 DNA reads TGCAGCGCTAACAGGGATAACACTGAAGCTTTCTTT.

The chain carries TRBV29-1 and TRBJ1-4; D might be TRBD1 (5 bases). Germline V lookup: CDR1 SQVTM, CDR2 ANQGSEA. The CDR3 has 13 residues. The V and J ends lost 6 bases and 7 bases respectively, with 15 bases between them. CDR3 region: CSVRGTPSEKLFF. CDR3 DNA sequence: TGCAGCGTCCGGGGGACCCCCTCTGAAAAACTGTTTTTT.

The chain links TRBV6-5 to TRBJ2-4; no reliable D call. Trimming left V 4 bases short and J 8 bases short, with 6 bases between. The V gene's germline CDR1 is MNHEY and CDR2 SVGAGI. This CDR3 comprises 11 residues. The CDR3 DNA is TGTGCCAGCAGTTCTGGATACATTCAGTACTTC. Translated, it gives CASSSGYIQYF.

This chain links TRBV18 with TRBJ2-3; D tentatively fits TRBD1 or TRBD2 (5 bases each). Germline loops: CDR1 KGHSH, CDR2 LQKENI. This CDR3 has 13 amino acids. V lost 1 base and J 8 bases, leaving 10 bases between the germline ends. CDR3 loop: CASSPRDRGTQYF. CDR3 nucleotide sequence: TGTGCCAGCTCACCACGGGACCGTGGTACGCAGTATTTT.

The table lists this clone with a few counts. The gene calls are TRBV11-2 and TRBJ1-1; D is perhaps TRBD1 (5 bases). The V gene's germline CDR1 is SGHAT and CDR2 FQNNGV. The V end was cut by 1 base, the J end by 4 bases, with 10 bases between. The CDR3 has 14 residues. This CDR3 reads CASSLGNGGTEAFF. The DNA of the CDR3 is TGTGCCAGCAGCTTAGGTAATGGGGGCACTGAAGCTTTCTTT.

This clone appeared a few times. The CDR3 region has the DNA TGTGCCAGTAGTAAAGAGGCTAGCGGACGGAGGGATACGCAGTATTTT. Translating it yields CASSKEASGRRDTQYF. The chain joins TRBV19 to TRBJ2-3; the match to TRBD2 covers 7 bases. The CDR3 loop spans 16 amino acids. The germline V gene has CDR1 LNHDA and CDR2 SQIVND (reference sequence). V was clipped by 4 bases and J by 6 bases; unmatched bases: 13.

The rearrangement links TRBV27 to TRBJ2-1; 11 bases are a match to TRBD2. The germline gives CDR1 MNHEY, CDR2 SMNVEV (reference sequence). This CDR3 comprises 15 residues. V shed 3 bases and J 7 bases; nucleotides not matched to a gene: 5. The DNA for the CDR3 is TGTGCCAGCAGTTTCGGTAGCGGGAGGGATAATGAGCAGTTCTTC. Residues: CASSFGSGRDNEQFF.

This clone appeared a few times. This sequence joins TRBV7-8 and TRBJ1-4, with no clear D. The CDR3 length is 13 residues. Germline V CDR1 and CDR2: SGHVS, FQNEAQ. Trimming pared 5 bases from V and 8 bases from J, leaving 12 bases between. CDR3: CASSPAGREKLFF. The CDR3 bases are TGTGCCAGCAGCCCGGCAGGCAGAGAAAAACTGTTTTTT. Using reference TRBV7-8 and TRBJ1-4 for the parts outside the CDR3, the full variable domain is GAGVSQSPRYKVAKRGQDVALRCDPISGHVSLFWYQQALGQGPEFLTYFQNEAQLDKSGLPSDRFFAERPEGSVSTLKIQRTQQEDSAVYLCASSPAGREKLFFGSGTQLSVL.

This clone has a handful of counts. V is TRBV7-9 and J is TRBJ2-7, with D possibly being TRBD1 or TRBD2 (5 bases each). Germline CDR1 reads SEHNR; CDR2 reads FQNEAQ (reference sequence). The CDR3 runs to 16 residues. The V end was cut by 2 bases, the J end by 2 bases, with 16 bases between. CDR3 amino acids: CASSLLIQGEAYEQYF. The DNA for the CDR3 is TGTGCCAGCAGCTTACTGATTCAGGGAGAAGCCTACGAGCAGTACTTC.

The chain carries TRBV29-1 and TRBJ2-7, with a tentative D call TRBD2 (5 bases). The CDR3 has 12 residues. Looked up from germline, CDR1 is SQVTM and CDR2 is ANQGSEA. Trimming left V 3 bases short and J 2 bases short, with 8 bases between. The CDR3 DNA follows: TGCAGCGTTGACACCGGGACCTACGAGCAGTACTTC. Amino acids: CSVDTGTYEQYF.

This clone was counted a few times. It is likely a read error, because the conserved phenylalanine at the end of the CDR3 is missing. It is unclear where the CDR3 begins or ends on the DNA, so no DNA is shown, and the CDR3 is as TCRdb lists it. V gene TRBV23-1 combines with J gene TRBJ2-7; no check of the table's D call, TRBD2, against the DNA was made. TRBV23-1 has ORF status, its function being uncertain. The CDR3 numbers 11 amino acids, ends counted. CDR3 in amino acids: CASSHKPPPPR.

The gene calls are TRBV6-5 and TRBJ2-2; 7 bases are shared with TRBD1. With V trimmed by 0 bases and J by 7 bases, 5 bases remained unmatched. The CDR3 spans 15 residues. CDR1 MNHEY and CDR2 SVGAGI come from the germline V gene. The CDR3 region has the DNA TGTGCCAGCAGTTACTCAGTGACAGGGCACGGGGAGCTGTTTTTT. Protein: CASSYSVTGHGELFF.

Of note for this clone: This specimen includes other DNA sequences encoding the same CDR3. V gene TRBV7-2 combines with J gene TRBJ2-3; D is ambiguous. Germline V gene sequence: CDR1 SGHTA, CDR2 FQGNSA. V lost 5 bases, J lost 0 bases, and 3 bases lay in between. The CDR3 is made up of 12 amino acids. Here the CDR3 reads CASSPSTDTQYF. The CDR3 nucleotides read TGTGCCAGCAGCCCCAGCACAGATACGCAGTATTTT.

The V gene is TRBV29-1, the J gene TRBJ1-1; D unclear. Germline V CDR1 and CDR2: SQVTM, ANQGSEA. The CDR3 is 13 residues long. V was pared by 4 bases and J by 0 bases, with 9 bases between. This CDR3 reads CSVGAYVNTEAFF. The CDR3 nucleotides are TGCAGCGTTGGGGCGTACGTGAACACTGAAGCTTTCTTT.

The V gene is TRBV29-1, the J gene TRBJ1-4, with a tentative D call TRBD1 (6 bases). The germline V gene encodes CDR1 SQVTM and CDR2 ANQGSEA. The V end was cut by 7 bases, the J end by 8 bases, with 14 bases between. CDR3 size: 12 residues. This chain's CDR3 is CSAGQLREKLFF. CDR3 DNA sequence: TGCAGCGCCGGACAGCTAAGAGAAAAACTGTTTTTT.

In its sample, this clone was seen many times. This chain uses TRBV7-2 with TRBJ2-7; D unclear. V was shortened by 3 bases and J by 3 bases, with 6 bases between the two germline ends. Germline CDR1 and CDR2: SGHTA and FQGNSA. The CDR3 is 12 residues long. CDR3 in amino acids: CASSFDHYEQYF. As DNA, the CDR3 is TGTGCCAGCAGCTTCGACCACTACGAGCAGTACTTC.